This T cell receptor beta chain was sequenced during a study of T-cell reconstitution after alpha-beta-depleted transplantation in children. The study, taken as a whole, reports: One year post-transplant, T-cell counts and diversity were largely derived from T cells produced anew.

Germline V gene lookup returns CDR1 MNHEY and CDR2 SMNVEV (reference sequence). V lost 6 bases and J 8 bases, leaving 14 bases between the germline ends. This CDR3 region has 14 residues. The authors prepared the TCRbeta library with unique molecular identifiers. MiXCR, run by TCRdb on the PCR reads, gives a single entry per CDR3 protein. The sample carries approximately 1,000,000 distinct CDR3 sequences, about 29% recorded once. This clonotype was seen many times. Its antigen is currently unknown. The TCR sequence derives from a boy under three years old who had a stem cell transplant for SCID, so the T cells may come from the graft donor. Sequenced here: PBMCs, mostly from graft donor cells, sampled 360 days after TCRalphabeta/CD19-depleted stem cell transplant. The chain joins TRBV27 to TRBJ1-6; D is unclear. Written as DNA, the CDR3 is TGTGCCAGCAGGCATGGGAGGGTTGATTCACCCCTCCACTTT. The encoded protein is CASRHGRVDSPLHF.